What follows are 23 T cell receptor beta chains derived from one specimen sequenced in a study of blood T cell repertoires in COVID-19. The data were produced by immunoSEQ multiplex PCR, yet TCRdb's version contains in-frame clones alone and is incomplete. The sample records hundreds of thousands of clones, around 84% being singletons. Sequenced sample: peripheral blood. All receptors derive from a man aged 25-40 years with active or convalescent COVID-19.

Only one count was recorded for this clone. The V gene is TRBV28, the J gene TRBJ2-5; 9 bases agree with TRBD1. This CDR3 has 15 residues. The ends lost 6 bases at V and 5 bases at J; junction bases unmatched: 10. The germline V gene encodes CDR1 MDHEN and CDR2 SYDVKM. CDR3: CASSGGTGTRETQYF. The CDR3 region has the DNA TGTGCCAGCAGCGGGGGGACAGGGACGAGGGAGACCCAGTACTTC. Full variable domain (rest looked up from reference TRBV28 and TRBJ2-5): DVKVTQSSRYLVKRTGEKVFLECVQDMDHENMFWYRQDPGLGLRLIYFSYDVKMKEKGDIPEGYSVSREKKERFSLILESASTNQTSMYLCASSGGTGTRETQYFGPGTRLLVL.

This rearrangement joins TRBV5-1 to TRBJ2-7; 9 bases map to TRBD1. Germline trimming cut 4 bases from V and 6 bases from J; bases unmatched to any gene: 5. Germline V gene sequence: CDR1 SGHRS, CDR2 YFSETQ. The CDR3 has 13 amino acids. CDR3 nucleotides: TGCGCCAGCAGCCCGGACAGGGGTGGCGAGCAGTACTTC. Translation: CASSPDRGGEQYF.

The V and J genes are TRBV9 and TRBJ1-1, with TRBD1 identical over 7 bases. CDR1 is SGDLS and CDR2 is YYNGEE in the germline V gene. The V gene end was trimmed by 1 base and the J gene end by 4 bases; junction bases not matched to a gene: 1. The CDR3 totals 13 residues. Here the CDR3 DNA reads TGTGCCAGCAGCGTAACAGGGGCCACTGAAGCTTTCTTT. This encodes CASSVTGATEAFF.

This clone turned up a few times. CDR3 in amino acids: CATSYGYTF. CDR3 in DNA: TGTGCAACGTCCTATGGCTACACCTTC. The V call is TRBV12-2, the J call TRBJ1-2. TRBV12-2 is deemed a pseudogene. The CDR3 covers 9 residues.

The sample holds many counts of this clone. This sequence joins TRBV18 and TRBJ2-7; 9 bases fit TRBD1. V was clipped by 3 bases and J by 7 bases; unmatched bases: 13. The CDR3 runs to 16 residues. Germline-derived CDR1 and CDR2 are KGHSH and LQKENI. CDR3 loop: CASSPTGQGGIGEQYF. DNA for the CDR3: TGTGCCAGCTCACCCACGGGACAGGGAGGAATAGGGGAGCAGTACTTC.

V and J are TRBV28 and TRBJ1-5, with 8 bases that match TRBD1. The germline V gene encodes CDR1 MDHEN and CDR2 SYDVKM. This CDR3 has 17 amino acids. V shed 3 bases, J shed 0 bases, and the junction held 7 bases outside the gene matches. The DNA for the CDR3 is TGTGCCAGCAGTTTCGCCGGGACAGGATATAGCAATCAGCCCCAGCATTTT. Translated, it gives CASSFAGTGYSNQPQHF.

V and J are TRBV18 and TRBJ2-1; possible D gene TRBD1, 5 bases. Germline-derived CDR1 and CDR2 are KGHSH and LQKENI. The V and J ends lost 4 bases and 4 bases respectively, with 8 bases between them. The CDR3 consists of 13 residues. For the CDR3, the DNA is TGTGCCAGCTCACTACAGGTGTACAATGAGCAGTTCTTC. Protein: CASSLQVYNEQFF.

The rearrangement uses TRBV28 and TRBJ1-5; D is possibly TRBD1 (5 bases). CDR3 length: 13 residues. Trimming took off 6 bases at V and 2 bases at J, with 8 bases between the two ends. Germline CDR1 and CDR2: MDHEN and SYDVKM. DNA for the CDR3: TGTGCCAGCAGGATACAGGGCAATCAGCCCCAGCATTTT. Translated: CASRIQGNQPQHF. Combining the CDR3 with reference TRBV28 and TRBJ1-5 gives the whole variable domain DVKVTQSSRYLVKRTGEKVFLECVQDMDHENMFWYRQDPGLGLRLIYFSYDVKMKEKGDIPEGYSVSREKKERFSLILESASTNQTSMYLCASRIQGNQPQHFGDGTRLSIL.

The rearrangement links TRBV6-2 or TRBV6-3 to TRBJ2-7, with D maybe TRBD2 (5 bases). This CDR3 has 12 residues. The ends were cut back, 2 bases at V and 6 bases at J, with 8 bases in the middle. CDR1 MNHEY and CDR2 SVGEGT come from the germline V gene. The CDR3 DNA follows: TGTGCCAGCAGTTACGGGCTAGCCGAGCAGTACTTC. Amino acid sequence: CASSYGLAEQYF.

This clone has just a few counts. V gene TRBV28 combines with J gene TRBJ1-1; 8 nucleotides line up with TRBD1. Germline V gene lookup returns CDR1 MDHEN and CDR2 SYDVKM. After removal of 6 bases from V and 1 base from J, the junction contained 13 bases not matched to a gene. This CDR3 is built from 17 residues. In DNA form, the CDR3 reads TGTGCCAGCAGCCCCTGGGGACAGGAAGCCCAGAACACTGAAGCTTTCTTT. It codes for CASSPWGQEAQNTEAFF.

This clone appeared once. V and J are TRBV3-1 (or the pseudogene TRBV3-2) and TRBJ2-1; TRBD2 agrees at 15 bases. CDR1 and CDR2 (germline): LGHDT, YNNKEL (reference sequence). V lost 5 bases and J lost 8; bases outside the gene matches: 7. CDR3 size: 16 residues. The chain's CDR3 is CASSGGLAGGEDEQFF. The CDR3 bases are TGTGCCAGCAGCGGAGGACTAGCGGGAGGGGAGGATGAGCAGTTCTTC.

The gene calls are TRBV12-3 or TRBV12-4 and TRBJ1-1, with D possibly being TRBD1 (6 bases). The CDR3 has 13 residues. Trimming shortened V by 1 base and J by 3 bases, and 6 bases separated the two germline ends. This CDR3 reads CASSLDRDTEAFF. As DNA, the CDR3 is TGTGCCAGCAGTTTAGACAGGGACACTGAAGCTTTCTTT.

V usage is TRBV5-1 and J usage is TRBJ2-7; 10 bases are shared with TRBD1. Germline-derived CDR1 and CDR2 are SGHRS and YFSETQ. Unmatched junction bases numbered 4, after V lost 4 bases and J lost 3 bases. The CDR3 totals 14 residues. As DNA, the CDR3 is TGCGCCAGCAGCCGCGGGACAGGGGACTACGAGCAGTACTTC. Translation gives CASSRGTGDYEQYF. The full variable domain, rest sourced from reference TRBV5-1 and TRBJ2-7, is KAGVTQTPRYLIKTRGQQVTLSCSPISGHRSVSWYQQTPGQGLQFLFEYFSETQRNKGNFPGRFSGRQFSNSRSEMNVSTLELGDSALYLCASSRGTGDYEQYFGPGTRLTVT.

V usage is TRBV19 and J usage is TRBJ2-3; D gene ambiguous. From germline, CDR1 is LNHDA and CDR2 SQIVND (reference sequence). The V gene lost 4 bases and the J gene lost 1 base, with 15 bases spanning the gap. The CDR3 covers 16 residues. The CDR3 DNA follows: TGTGCCAGTAGTACCCTCGGGTCCGTACGCACAGATACGCAGTATTTT. Translation: CASSTLGSVRTDTQYF.

This rearrangement joins TRBV4-2 to TRBJ2-1; D unresolved. V was cut by 0 bases and J by 8 bases, with 8 bases left in between. CDR3 length: 13 residues. Germline CDR1 reads LGHNA; CDR2 reads YNFKEQ. The CDR3 is CASSQEGQHEQFF. Written as DNA, the CDR3 is TGTGCCAGCAGCCAAGAGGGCCAGCATGAGCAGTTCTTC.

This clone was observed at least ten times. The V and J genes are TRBV6-5 and TRBJ2-1, with D maybe TRBD2 (5 bases). V was trimmed by 0 bases and J by 10 bases, leaving 13 bases between them. Germline CDR1 and CDR2: MNHEY and SVGAGI. The CDR3 spans 14 residues. CDR3 protein: CASSYSNGGEEQFF. CDR3 sequence (DNA): TGTGCCAGCAGTTACTCGAATGGAGGAGAAGAGCAGTTCTTC.

J is TRBJ2-5 and V is TRBV15; D possibly corresponds to TRBD2 (6 bases). The CDR3 covers 14 residues. Per the germline V gene, CDR1 is LNHNV and CDR2 is YYDKDF (reference sequence). V was shortened by 6 bases and J by 1 base, with 12 bases between the two germline ends. CDR3 bases: TGTGCCACCAGGGACTGGACTATCCAAGAGACCCAGTACTTC. This gives the protein CATRDWTIQETQYF.

The chain uses TRBV7-3 and TRBJ2-1; the D gene is possibly TRBD1 (6 bases). Looked up from germline, CDR1 is SGHTA and CDR2 is FQGTGA. Trimming left V 3 bases short and J 11 bases short, with 14 bases between. The CDR3 sequence is 13 residues long. CDR3: CASSFGQGQKQFF. The CDR3, as DNA: TGTGCCAGCAGCTTTGGGCAGGGGCAGAAGCAGTTCTTC.

The chain uses TRBV30 and TRBJ1-2, with D hard to call. V was shortened by 6 bases and J by 4 bases, with 9 bases between the two germline ends. This CDR3 is 11 amino acids long. Germline V lookup: CDR1 GTSNPN, CDR2 SVGIG (reference sequence). The CDR3 DNA sequence: TGTGCCTGCCAGGAGGCCTATGGCTACACCTTC. Protein: CACQEAYGYTF.

The chain carries TRBV5-6 and TRBJ1-6, with D unclear. V was pared by 0 bases and J by 1 base, with 8 bases between. The CDR3 loop spans 16 amino acids. CDR1 SGHDT and CDR2 YYEEEE come from the germline V gene. In DNA form, the CDR3 reads TGTGCCAGCAGCTTGGCCGGGGTATCCTATAATTCACCCCTCCACTTT. Its translation is CASSLAGVSYNSPLHF.

V gene TRBV5-4 combines with J gene TRBJ1-1; 7 nucleotides line up with TRBD1. V lost 3 bases, J lost 2 bases, and 7 bases stayed unmatched. Per germline, CDR1 SGHNT and CDR2 YYREEE (reference sequence). This CDR3 contains 15 residues. The CDR3 DNA sequence: TGTGCCAGCAGCTGGGACAGTGGCGTAAACACTGAAGCTTTCTTT. This gives the protein CASSWDSGVNTEAFF.

The J gene is TRBJ2-1, the V gene TRBV7-9; perhaps TRBD1 as D (5 bases). With 4 bases removed from V and 5 bases from J, the gap between germline ends came to 12 bases. From germline, CDR1 is SEHNR and CDR2 FQNEAQ (reference sequence). CDR3 size: 14 residues. CDR3 protein: CASSSSRGNNEQFF. The DNA of the CDR3 is TGTGCCAGCAGCTCGTCTAGGGGAAACAATGAGCAGTTCTTC.

The chain carries TRBV2 and TRBJ2-3; 7 bases map to TRBD2. The CDR3 has 12 amino acids. Trimming took 6 bases from V and 6 from J; bases not matched to a gene: 3. Germline CDR1 reads SNHLY; CDR2 reads FYNNEI. The CDR3 sequence: CASSAGGDTQYF. The CDR3 nucleotides read TGTGCCAGCAGCGCCGGGGGGGATACGCAGTATTTT.